This T cell receptor beta chain comes out of a study of T cells after yellow fever vaccination. This CDR3 is built from 11 residues. Per the germline V gene, CDR1 is SGHTA and CDR2 is FQGNSA. TCRdb independently ran MiXCR on the 5' RACE reads; one entry per CDR3 protein. The table includes over 300,000 distinct CDR3 sequences, 4.1% detected once. Study conclusions and caveats: Abundant clonotypes from the bulk population could contaminate FACS-sorted repertoires. It was a small share of clonotypes that appeared in both CD4 and CD8 compartments.

This clonotype was found many times. As yet, its antigen is unknown. At one end the junction does not follow the germline gene, possibly because of a read error. This sequence was found in a man aged 18 to 29 who received the YFV17D yellow fever vaccine. Specimen: PBMCs, collected 5 days after the yellow fever booster vaccination. V is TRBV7-2 and J is TRBJ2-1; D not resolved. The CDR3 spells CASSLGAGSVF. In nucleotides, the CDR3 is TGTGCCAGCAGCTTAGGGGCAGGTAGTGTCTTC.